Listed here are 6 T cell receptor beta chains from one sample, sequenced in a study of cytomegalovirus exposure and HLA in healthy donors. The data were produced by immunoSEQ multiplex PCR, yet TCRdb's version contains in-frame clones alone and is incomplete. The table shows tens of thousands of clones, with 94% occurring only once. Sequencing was performed on PBMCs. These receptors were taken from a woman in her late teens or twenties in good health and CMV-seropositive.

Here the CDR3 reads CASSLGQGVIETQYF. The CDR3 DNA reads as TGCGCCAGCAGCTTGGGGCAGGGTGTAATTGAGACCCAGTACTTC. V is TRBV5-1 and J is TRBJ2-5; D is perhaps TRBD1 (5 bases). The CDR3 is 15 residues long. Germline CDR1 is SGHRS and CDR2 is YFSETQ. V was clipped by 0 bases and J by 5 bases, with 14 bases between them.

The chain employs TRBV28 and TRBJ2-2, with TRBD1 matching 8 bases. Germline CDR1 and CDR2: MDHEN and SYDVKM. The V segment lost 3 bases and the J segment 6 bases; nucleotides outside the gene matches: 15. The CDR3 is 18 amino acids. CDR3: CASSFEAGGNWLAGELFF. CDR3 coding DNA: TGTGCCAGCAGTTTTGAGGCAGGGGGCAACTGGTTAGCCGGGGAGCTGTTTTTT.

The V call is TRBV27, the J call TRBJ2-3, with 8 bases identical to TRBD2. The V gene end was trimmed by 6 bases and the J gene end by 6 bases; junction bases not matched to a gene: 14. The CDR3 is 16 residues long. Germline CDR1 MNHEY, CDR2 SMNVEV (reference sequence). CDR3 residues: CASSRRAGGAPDTQYF. The DNA of the CDR3 is TGTGCCAGCAGCCGCAGAGCCGGGGGGGCCCCGGATACGCAGTATTTT.

V and J are TRBV28 and TRBJ1-5, with D hard to call. V gave up 7 bases and J gave up 7 bases, with 20 bases separating them. Germline CDR1 is MDHEN and CDR2 is SYDVKM. CDR3 length: 15 residues. The CDR3 loop is CASTPSGEVDQPQHF. The CDR3, as DNA: TGTGCCAGCACTCCGAGCGGGGAGGTGGACCAGCCCCAGCATTTT.

The chain carries TRBV7-2 and TRBJ2-1, with 8 bases aligning to TRBD2. The CDR3 is 14 residues long. V lost 10 bases to trimming and J lost 12 bases; unmatched junction nucleotides: 17. Looked up from germline, CDR1 is SGHTA and CDR2 is FQGNSA. Here the CDR3 reads CATPGGPGGLGQFF. The DNA for the CDR3 is TGTGCCACCCCGGGGGGACCGGGGGGGCTAGGGCAGTTCTTC.

The J gene is TRBJ2-7, the V gene TRBV28, with 8 nucleotides matching TRBD1. With V trimmed by 4 bases and J by 3 bases, 5 bases remained unmatched. The germline V gene has CDR1 MDHEN and CDR2 SYDVKM. The CDR3 has 14 residues. As DNA, the CDR3 is TGTGCCAGCAGTTCGGTACAGGGGGTCTACGAGCAGTACTTC. This translates into CASSSVQGVYEQYF.